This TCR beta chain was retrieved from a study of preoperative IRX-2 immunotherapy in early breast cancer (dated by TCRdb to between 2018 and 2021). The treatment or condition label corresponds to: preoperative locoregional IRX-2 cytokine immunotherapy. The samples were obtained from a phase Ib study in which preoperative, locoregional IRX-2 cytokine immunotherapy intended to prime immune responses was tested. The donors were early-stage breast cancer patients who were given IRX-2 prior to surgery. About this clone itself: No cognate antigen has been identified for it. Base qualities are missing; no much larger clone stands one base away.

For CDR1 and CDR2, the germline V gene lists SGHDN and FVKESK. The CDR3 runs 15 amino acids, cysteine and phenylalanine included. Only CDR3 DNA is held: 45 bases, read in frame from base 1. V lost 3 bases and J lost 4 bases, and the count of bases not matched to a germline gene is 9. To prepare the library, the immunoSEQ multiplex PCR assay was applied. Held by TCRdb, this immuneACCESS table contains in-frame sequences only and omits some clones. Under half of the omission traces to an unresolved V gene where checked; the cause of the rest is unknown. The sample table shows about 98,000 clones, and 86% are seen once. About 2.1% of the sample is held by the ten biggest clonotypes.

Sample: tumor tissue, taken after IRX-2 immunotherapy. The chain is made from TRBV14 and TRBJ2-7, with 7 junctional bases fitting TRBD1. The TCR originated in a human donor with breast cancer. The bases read TGTGCCAGCAGCCACACCGGTACAGGGGTATACGAGCAGTACTTC. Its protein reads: CASSHTGTGVYEQYF. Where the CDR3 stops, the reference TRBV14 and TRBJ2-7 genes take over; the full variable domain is EAGVTQFPSHSVIEKGQTVTLRCDPISGHDNLYWYRRVMGKEIKFLLHFVKESKQDESGMPNNRFLAERTGGTYSTLKVQPAELEDSGVYFCASSHTGTGVYEQYFGPGTRLTVT.